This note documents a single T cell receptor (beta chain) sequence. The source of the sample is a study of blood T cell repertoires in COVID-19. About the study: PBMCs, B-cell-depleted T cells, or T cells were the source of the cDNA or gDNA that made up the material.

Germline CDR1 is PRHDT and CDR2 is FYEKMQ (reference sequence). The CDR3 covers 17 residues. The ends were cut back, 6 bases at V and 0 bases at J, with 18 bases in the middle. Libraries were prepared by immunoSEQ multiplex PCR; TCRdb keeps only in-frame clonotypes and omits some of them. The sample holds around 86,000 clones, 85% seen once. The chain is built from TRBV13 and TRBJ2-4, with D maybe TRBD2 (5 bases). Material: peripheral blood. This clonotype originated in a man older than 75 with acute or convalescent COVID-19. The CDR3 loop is CASSRAGSRLAKNIQYF. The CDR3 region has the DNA TGTGCCAGCAGTAGGGCGGGTTCCCGATTAGCCAAAAACATTCAGTACTTC.